Each of the 20 T cell receptor beta chains below was sequenced from the same sample in a study of identical twins. Each CDR3 protein gets one entry after TCRdb re-called the 5' RACE reads with MiXCR. The data contain fewer than 550,000 distinct CDR3 sequences, roughly 15% of them singletons. These data are also associated with another study on yellow fever vaccine responses in identical twins.

The source material was CD4+ T cells sorted from blood. These receptors were collected from a woman aged 18 to 35 in good health.

This clonotype appeared a few times. V gene TRBV12-3 or TRBV12-4 combines with J gene TRBJ2-1; either TRBD1 or TRBD2 may fit D (6 bases each). The CDR3 length is 14 residues. V lost 7 bases and J lost 8, with 18 bases in between. The CDR3 sequence: CASKVYGGSDEQFF. The CDR3 region has the DNA TGTGCCAGCAAAGTTTACGGGGGCTCGGATGAGCAGTTCTTC.

The genes are TRBV12-3 or TRBV12-4 and TRBJ1-2; unclear D gene. This CDR3 has 16 residues. Trimming took off 3 bases at V and 1 base at J, with 15 bases between the two ends. The CDR3 region has the DNA TGTGCCAGCAGTTTCCTCCAGCAGATGTTTAACTATGGCTACACCTTC. Protein: CASSFLQQMFNYGYTF.

V is TRBV20-1 and J is TRBJ1-6; TRBD1 aligns across 7 bases. The germline gives CDR1 DFQATT, CDR2 SNEGSKA (reference sequence). This CDR3 has 14 residues. Losses at the gene ends were 2 bases for V and 6 bases for J; bases not matched to a gene: 4. For the CDR3, the DNA is TGCAGTGCTAGATATGACAGGGTTAATTCACCCCTCCACTTT. Residues: CSARYDRVNSPLHF.

The chain uses TRBV29-1 and TRBJ2-5; D is perhaps TRBD2 (6 bases). Germline CDR1 and CDR2: SQVTM and ANQGSEA. Trimming stripped 4 bases from V and 5 bases from J, with 11 bases between. The CDR3 is 12 residues long. The CDR3 loop reads CSVGLVGETQYF. In nucleotides, the CDR3 is TGCAGCGTTGGACTAGTGGGTGAGACCCAGTACTTC.

In its sample, this clonotype was seen a few times. The gene calls are TRBV20-1 and TRBJ2-3, with 15 nucleotides matching TRBD2. From germline, CDR1 is DFQATT and CDR2 SNEGSKA (reference sequence). Unmatched junction bases numbered 5, after V lost 6 bases and J lost 4 bases. The CDR3 extends over 15 amino acids. CDR3 coding DNA: TGCAGTGCAACCGGACTAGCGGGAGGGGCAGATACGCAGTATTTT. It codes for CSATGLAGGADTQYF.

This clonotype has just a few counts. The V gene is TRBV3-1, the J gene TRBJ2-2; the match to TRBD2 covers 12 bases. Germline trimming cut 7 bases from V and 4 bases from J; bases unmatched to any gene: 4. The CDR3 extends over 15 amino acids. In germline, CDR1 is LGHDT, CDR2 YNNKEL (reference sequence). CDR3 nucleotide sequence: TGTGCCAGCAAGACTAGCGGGAGTGGCACCGGGGAGCTGTTTTTT. Amino acid sequence: CASKTSGSGTGELFF.

This sequence joins TRBV28 and TRBJ2-7, with 9 positions matching TRBD2. The J segment lost 6 bases and the V segment lost 8 bases, leaving 11 bases of the junction unmatched. Germline CDR1 and CDR2: MDHEN and SYDVKM. This CDR3 is built from 14 residues. CDR3: CASWGREGYGEQYF. In DNA, the CDR3 is TGTGCCAGCTGGGGGCGGGAGGGGTATGGCGAGCAGTACTTC. Complete variable domain (other parts from reference TRBV28 and TRBJ2-7): DVKVTQSSRYLVKRTGEKVFLECVQDMDHENMFWYRQDPGLGLRLIYFSYDVKMKEKGDIPEGYSVSREKKERFSLILESASTNQTSMYLCASWGREGYGEQYFGPGTRLTVT.

V gene TRBV10-3 combines with J gene TRBJ2-7; 7 bases fit TRBD1. The CDR3 is 14 residues long. V shed 2 bases, J shed 4 bases, and the junction held 5 bases outside the gene matches. Germline V gene lookup returns CDR1 ENHRY and CDR2 SYGVKD. The CDR3 nucleotides are TGTGCCATCAGTGAGCGACAGGGCCTTTACGAGCAGTACGTC. Its translation is CAISERQGLYEQYV.

This clonotype was counted between two and nine times. This chain uses TRBV5-5 with TRBJ2-7, with a weak D call TRBD2 (5 bases). Germline V gene data show CDR1 as SGHKS and CDR2 as YYEKEE (reference sequence). This CDR3 comprises 14 residues. V was clipped by 1 base and J by 2 bases, with 10 bases between them. CDR3 bases: TGTGCCAGCAGCTTGTCCGGGGTAGCCTACGAGCAGTACTTC. Amino acid sequence: CASSLSGVAYEQYF.

This clonotype was detected once. This sequence joins TRBV6-1 and TRBJ1-5, with D uncertain. V was pared by 1 base and J by 7 bases, with 8 bases between. This CDR3 comprises 13 residues. CDR1 is MNHNS and CDR2 is SASEGT in the germline V gene. The CDR3 here is CASSEGRRQPQHF. CDR3 DNA sequence: TGTGCCAGCAGTGAAGGGCGAAGACAGCCCCAGCATTTT.

This chain joins TRBV5-1 and TRBJ1-2, with D uncertain. V gave up 3 bases and J gave up 4 bases, with 7 bases separating them. The CDR3 is 12 residues long. The germline gives CDR1 SGHRS, CDR2 YFSETQ. The CDR3 loop reads CASSYDAYGYTF. Here the CDR3 DNA reads TGCGCCAGCAGCTACGATGCCTATGGCTACACCTTC.

The gene calls are TRBV7-8 and TRBJ2-1, with a possible D match to TRBD2 (5 bases). CDR3 size: 13 residues. CDR1 is SGHVS, CDR2 FQNEAQ, per germline. Between the trimmed V and J ends, which lost 6 bases and 10 bases, there was a span of 16 bases. The CDR3 DNA follows: TGTGCCAGCAGGAAAAGAGGGATAGTCGAGCAGTTCTTC. Translation: CASRKRGIVEQFF.

This chain uses TRBV3-1 with TRBJ2-1; 8 nucleotides align to TRBD2. Germline trimming cut 1 base from V and 0 bases from J; bases unmatched to any gene: 11. The CDR3 length is 19 residues. Germline-derived CDR1 and CDR2 are LGHDT and YNNKEL (reference sequence). This CDR3 reads CASSQALAGRHSSYNEQFF. CDR3 sequence (DNA): TGTGCCAGCAGCCAAGCGCTAGCGGGCCGTCATAGCTCCTACAATGAGCAGTTCTTC.

This clonotype has only a few counts. The DNA for the CDR3 is TGTGCCAGCCGAAGAGCGGGAGGGCTTTACAATGAGCAGTTCTTC. Amino acid sequence: CASRRAGGLYNEQFF. The J gene is TRBJ2-1, the V gene TRBV28; 10 bases map to TRBD2. V was pared by 8 bases and J by 4 bases, with 8 bases of the junction left unmatched. This CDR3 has 15 residues. In germline, CDR1 is MDHEN, CDR2 SYDVKM.

The chain joins TRBV28 to TRBJ1-1; TRBD1 matches at 8 bases. This CDR3 has 18 amino acids. The V and J ends lost 6 bases and 2 bases, in that order; junction bases with no gene match: 17. CDR1 is MDHEN and CDR2 is SYDVKM in the germline V gene. The CDR3 here is CASSRGLGQGKGNTEAFF. CDR3 nucleotide sequence: TGTGCCAGCAGCCGGGGGCTCGGACAGGGAAAAGGAAACACTGAAGCTTTCTTT.

This clonotype was counted a few times. The rearrangement uses TRBV4-1 and TRBJ2-7, with TRBD2 matching over 10 bases. Germline values: CDR1 MGHRA, CDR2 YSYEKL. Trimming took 4 bases from V and 1 from J; bases not matched to a gene: 7. This CDR3 is 16 amino acids long. The CDR3, as DNA: TGCGCCAGCAGCCCTGGACTAGCGGTAAGGTCCTACGAGCAGTACTTC. Protein sequence: CASSPGLAVRSYEQYF.

This clonotype was detected a few times. This chain joins TRBV12-3 or TRBV12-4 and TRBJ1-1, with D perhaps TRBD1 (5 bases). Trimming stripped 5 bases from V and 8 bases from J, with 15 bases between. The CDR3 extends over 13 amino acids. The CDR3 spells CASSAFRGLEAFF. Here the CDR3 DNA reads TGTGCCAGCAGTGCCTTTCGGGGCCTCGAAGCTTTCTTT.

The rearrangement uses TRBV29-1 and TRBJ2-3; D possibly uses TRBD1 or TRBD2 (6 bases each). The CDR3 length is 15 residues. The V gene lost 3 bases and the J gene lost 1 base, with 14 bases spanning the gap. In germline, CDR1 is SQVTM, CDR2 ANQGSEA. CDR3 bases: TGCAGCGTTGATTTGGAGGGGGATGGCACAGATACGCAGTATTTT. This codes for CSVDLEGDGTDTQYF.

The chain carries TRBV15 and TRBJ1-3; D is uncertain. The CDR3 covers 14 residues. Germline loops: CDR1 LNHNV, CDR2 YYDKDF (reference sequence). The ends were cut back, 5 bases at V and 4 bases at J, with 12 bases in the middle. CDR3: CATSATGPGNTIYF. CDR3 DNA sequence: TGTGCCACCAGCGCTACCGGGCCCGGAAACACCATATATTTT.

This clonotype showed up just a few times. J is TRBJ1-1 and V is TRBV5-1, with D tentatively TRBD1 (5 bases). CDR1 and CDR2 (germline): SGHRS, YFSETQ. The CDR3 consists of 15 residues. With 0 bases removed from V and 3 bases from J, the gap between germline ends came to 12 bases. The CDR3 loop reads CASSLEGGVDTEAFF. In DNA form, the CDR3 reads TGCGCCAGCAGCTTGGAAGGAGGGGTGGACACTGAAGCTTTCTTT.